The present TCR beta chain was sequenced within a study of blood T cell repertoires in COVID-19. Across the whole study: Whether acute or convalescent, the COVID-19 samples came from the United States, Italy and Spain.

Two consecutive negative NP/OP PCR tests, clearance, or resolved symptoms defined Cohort 3 recovery. Germline V CDR1 and CDR2: LGHDT, YNNKEL (reference sequence). The V segment lost 6 bases and the J segment 2 bases; nucleotides outside the gene matches: 8. The CDR3 loop spans 15 amino acids. In the original analysis: Amplification of reference gene primers was used by the study to estimate nucleated cell counts. The assay was immunoSEQ multiplex PCR, and TCRdb's table has in-frame clones only and misses some. V and J calls and clone size are given by that table; D and trimming were obtained from the DNA. Among about 480,000 clones listed, roughly 90% were seen once.

The origin of this receptor is a middle-aged woman who had recovered from COVID-19. J is TRBJ2-5 and V is TRBV3-1 (or the pseudogene TRBV3-2); 8 bases align to TRBD2. Sequenced material: PBMCs or T cells enriched from blood (not recorded which). The CDR3 region is CASRPSGSRQETQYF. In DNA form, the CDR3 reads TGTGCCAGCAGGCCCAGCGGGAGTCGTCAAGAGACCCAGTACTTC.